The T cell receptor beta chain described here comes from a study of T cells in Graves' hyperthyroidism and ophthalmopathy. General observations from the study: Among clonotypes expanded in thyroid above 0.001, most were also found in blood.

CDR3 size: 14 residues. Between the trimmed V and J ends, which lost 5 bases and 3 bases, there was a span of 11 bases. CDR1 SEHNR and CDR2 FQNEAQ come from the germline V gene (reference sequence). TCR beta CDR3 sequences were amplified from RNA transcripts. When the TCR CDR3 underwent first-round RT-PCR, the HTBI primer set was used. TCRdb redid the calling of the multiplex PCR reads with MiXCR, one entry per CDR3 protein. The sample includes hundreds of thousands of distinct CDR3 sequences, about 14% of them seen just once. This clonotype was counted a few times. Its antigen remains unidentified. The specimen was blood. V is TRBV7-9 and J is TRBJ2-1; D is ambiguous. The clonotype originates from a woman under 30 with Graves' hyperthyroidism. The CDR3: CASSLQRLYNEQFF. CDR3 sequence (DNA): TGTGCCAGCAGCCTACAAAGGCTCTACAATGAGCAGTTCTTC.